The clone carrying this TCR beta chain was recorded at least ten times. Its matching antigen is unknown. The SP2 primer and nested alpha and beta constant region primers amplified ligated cDNA in four rounds. TCRdb passed the UMI-ligation and nested PCR reads through MiXCR, listing each CDR3 protein once. The sample carries tens of thousands of distinct CDR3 sequences, under 8.5% recorded once. This CDR3 spans 16 amino acids. Trimming cost V 5 bases and J 7 bases; bases outside gene matches: 6. Germline V gene data show CDR1 as SGHTA and CDR2 as FQGNSA. The data are from a study of naive and memory T cell subsets. Study outcomes and limitations: TCRs were reportedly recovered from both biopsy types, mostly tuberculin test sites. Delayed type IV hypersensitivity infiltration was taken to explain higher tuberculin-site TCR counts.

Treatment here: skin biopsy from PPD injection site in Mantoux-positive individual. The library had UMIs added by 3' ligation of an oligonucleotide to TCR cDNA. This specimen consisted of skin, obtained from a tuberculin skin test site. This chain joins TRBV7-2 and TRBJ2-2; 14 bases are a match to TRBD2. The source is an adult in good health. As DNA, the CDR3 is TGTGCCAGCAGCAGTTCCGGGACTAGCGGGGGCGGGGAGCTGTTTTTT. Its translation: CASSSSGTSGGGELFF.